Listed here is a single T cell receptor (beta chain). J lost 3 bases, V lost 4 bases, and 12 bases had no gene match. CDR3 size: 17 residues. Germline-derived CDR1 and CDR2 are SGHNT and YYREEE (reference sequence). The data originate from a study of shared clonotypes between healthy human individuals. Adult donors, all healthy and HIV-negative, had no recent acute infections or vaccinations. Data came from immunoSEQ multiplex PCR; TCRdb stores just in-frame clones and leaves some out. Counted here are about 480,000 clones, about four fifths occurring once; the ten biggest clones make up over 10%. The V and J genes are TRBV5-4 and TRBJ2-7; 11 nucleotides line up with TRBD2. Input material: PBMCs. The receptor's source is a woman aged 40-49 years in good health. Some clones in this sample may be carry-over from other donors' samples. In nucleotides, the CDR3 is TGTGCCAGCAGCCTGACTAGCGGGGCCCCTTTGGGCTACGAGCAGTACTTC. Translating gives CASSLTSGAPLGYEQYF.